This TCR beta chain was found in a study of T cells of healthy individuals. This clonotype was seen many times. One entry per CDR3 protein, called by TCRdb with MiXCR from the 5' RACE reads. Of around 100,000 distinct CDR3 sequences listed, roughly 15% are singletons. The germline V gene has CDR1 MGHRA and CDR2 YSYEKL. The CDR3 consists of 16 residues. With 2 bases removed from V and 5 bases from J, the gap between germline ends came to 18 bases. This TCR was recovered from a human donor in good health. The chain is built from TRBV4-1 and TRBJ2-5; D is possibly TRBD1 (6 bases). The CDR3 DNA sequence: TGCGCCAGCAGCCAAAACAGCGGACAGCTCAAGGAGACCCAGTACTTC. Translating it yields CASSQNSGQLKETQYF.